One sample yielded the 15 T cell receptor beta chains listed below, sequenced in a study of post-analysis software for immune sequencing data. The authors incorporated unique molecular identifiers into the TCR beta cDNA libraries. TCRdb passed the PCR reads through MiXCR, listing each CDR3 protein once. The table includes about 540,000 distinct CDR3 sequences, 34% detected once. For these TCRs, the target antigens are not known. Study findings and constraints: The study found TRBV5-6, TRBV5-1 and TRBV20-1 among roughly 5 TRBV segments more frequent in patients than controls.

The material sequenced was blood. Every receptor here comes from a girl aged 2-17 years with multiple sclerosis.

A few counts support this clonotype. This chain uses TRBV11-2 with TRBJ1-2; 8 nucleotides match TRBD1. The CDR3 extends over 18 amino acids. From germline, CDR1 is SGHAT and CDR2 FQNNGV. The trim removed 5 bases at V and 5 bases at J, leaving 19 bases unmatched. The CDR3 protein is CASSPQPGGRKGVYGYTF. The CDR3 nucleotides are TGTGCCAGCAGCCCCCAACCAGGGGGCCGCAAGGGGGTATATGGCTACACCTTC. Using reference TRBV11-2 and TRBJ1-2 for the parts outside the CDR3, the full variable domain is EAGVAQSPRYKIIEKRQSVAFWCNPISGHATLYWYQQILGQGPKLLIQFQNNGVVDDSQLPKDRFSAERLKGVDSTLKIQPAKLEDSAVYLCASSPQPGGRKGVYGYTFGSGTRLTVV.

CDR3 coding DNA: TGCGCCAGCAGCCACAGGGATCGGAACCTGGGCACTGAAGCTTTCTTT. Its protein product is CASSHRDRNLGTEAFF. The chain uses TRBV4-1 and TRBJ1-1, with D tentatively TRBD1 (5 bases). V was pared by 3 bases and J by 4 bases, with 18 bases between. The CDR3 spans 16 residues. CDR1 is MGHRA and CDR2 is YSYEKL in the germline V gene.

V usage is TRBV7-8 and J usage is TRBJ2-3; 12 nucleotides match TRBD2. Germline V lookup: CDR1 SGHVS, CDR2 FQNEAQ. This CDR3 region has 16 residues. With 6 bases clipped from V and 5 bases from J, the junction kept 9 bases outside the gene matches. CDR3 region: CASRLGLAGRVDTQYF. In DNA, the CDR3 is TGTGCCAGCAGACTGGGACTAGCGGGCCGGGTAGATACGCAGTATTTT.

Only a few counts were recorded for this clonotype. This chain connects TRBV14 to TRBJ1-2, with a tentative D call TRBD1 (6 bases). The CDR3 contains 15 residues. Trimming removed 0 bases from V and 4 bases from J, with 12 bases in between. Germline CDR1 SGHDN, CDR2 FVKESK. CDR3 in amino acids: CASSQDVRGGYGYTF. CDR3 DNA sequence: TGTGCCAGCAGCCAAGACGTAAGGGGGGGCTATGGCTACACCTTC.

V is TRBV11-2 and J is TRBJ2-1; possibly TRBD1 for D (6 bases). Trimming took 5 bases from V and 0 from J, leaving 14 bases between them. The length of the CDR3 is 16 residues. Germline V gives CDR1 SGHAT, CDR2 FQNNGV. The DNA of the CDR3 is TGTGCCAGCAGCGGGCGACAGGTAAACTCCTACAATGAGCAGTTCTTC. It specifies CASSGRQVNSYNEQFF.

The chain has TRBV5-1 and TRBJ1-2, with 7 bases lining up with TRBD1. CDR3 length: 15 residues. Germline V gene data show CDR1 as SGHRS and CDR2 as YFSETQ. V trimming: 3 bases; J trimming: 0 bases; junction bases outside the gene matches: 5. CDR3 residues: CASSWGDRANYGYTF. In DNA, the CDR3 is TGCGCCAGCAGCTGGGGGGACAGAGCTAACTATGGCTACACCTTC.

The J gene is TRBJ2-5, the V gene TRBV6-1, with 7 bases identical to TRBD2. The CDR3 length is 14 residues. Germline values: CDR1 MNHNS, CDR2 SASEGT. J lost 1 base, V lost 6 bases, and 5 bases had no gene match. In nucleotides, the CDR3 is TGTGCCAGCAGCCCCGGGACTACCCAAGAGACCCAGTACTTC. Residues: CASSPGTTQETQYF.

The chain couples TRBV20-1 to TRBJ2-2, with 11 bases aligning to TRBD2. With V trimmed by 5 bases and J by 3 bases, 5 bases remained unmatched. This CDR3 contains 15 residues. Germline assignment: CDR1 DFQATT and CDR2 SNEGSKA (reference sequence). The CDR3 nucleotides read TGCAGTGCTGTTAGCGGGGGGGGATACACCGGGGAGCTGTTTTTT. This translates into CSAVSGGGYTGELFF.

The rearrangement uses TRBV2 and TRBJ2-7, with D perhaps being TRBD1 or TRBD2 (5 bases each). V lost 11 bases and J 2 bases, leaving 13 bases between the germline ends. The CDR3 length is 12 residues. Germline V gene sequence: CDR1 SNHLY, CDR2 FYNNEI. The CDR3 loop is CAGTRDPYEQYF. Here the CDR3 DNA reads TGTGCCGGTACTAGGGACCCCTACGAGCAGTACTTC.

This chain uses TRBV7-2 with TRBJ2-7; no reliable D call. With 1 base removed from V and 2 bases from J, the gap between germline ends came to 6 bases. The CDR3 covers 13 residues. CDR1 and CDR2 from the germline V gene are SGHTA and FQGNSA. CDR3: CASSLDFTYEQYF. CDR3 DNA: TGTGCCAGCAGCTTAGATTTCACCTACGAGCAGTACTTC.

The CDR3 bases are TGTGCCAGCAGCGGAGGGGGGTCCCAAGAGACCCAGTACTTC. It yields the protein CASSGGGSQETQYF. V is TRBV9 and J is TRBJ2-7, with D perhaps being TRBD1 or TRBD2 (6 bases each). Judging by the DNA end, TRBJ2-5 fits better; the J call may be wrong. CDR1 and CDR2 (germline): SGDLS, YYNGEE. The CDR3 loop spans 14 amino acids.

This clonotype was seen repeatedly, ten times or more. The CDR3 protein is CAGPWGLAGTDTQYF. The CDR3 DNA follows: TGTGCCGGACCTTGGGGACTAGCGGGGACAGATACGCAGTATTTT. This chain uses TRBV6-5 with TRBJ2-3, with 13 bases aligning to TRBD2. CDR1 MNHEY and CDR2 SVGAGI come from the germline V gene. CDR3 size: 15 residues. The junction had 8 bases not matched to a gene; V was cut back by 11 bases and J by 3 bases.

The table lists this clonotype with a count of one. V usage is TRBV18 and J usage is TRBJ2-3; TRBD1 aligns across 9 bases. Germline loops: CDR1 KGHSH, CDR2 LQKENI. This CDR3 comprises 17 residues. Trimming removed 2 bases from V and 7 bases from J; junction bases left unmatched: 13. The CDR3 here is CASSPGVAGQGRYTQYF. In DNA form, the CDR3 reads TGTGCCAGCTCACCAGGAGTTGCGGGACAGGGTAGATATACGCAGTATTTT.

Concerning this clonotype: Germline is not matched at one junction end, which may reflect a read error. The V gene is TRBV6-5, the J gene TRBJ2-1; D is ambiguous. The CDR3 consists of 13 residues. Germline V CDR1 and CDR2: MNHEY, SVGAGI. CDR3 nucleotides: TGTGCCGGCAGCCGAAGCTCCTACAATGAGCAGTTCTTC. This sequence encodes CAGSRSSYNEQFF.

This chain connects TRBV5-1 to TRBJ2-1, with a weak D call TRBD1 (6 bases). This CDR3 has 14 residues. V lost 5 bases to trimming and J lost 9 bases, with 18 bases between them. In germline, CDR1 is SGHRS, CDR2 YFSETQ. The CDR3 region is CASSIDQGRGEQFF. The CDR3 DNA reads as TGCGCCAGCAGTATCGACCAGGGGAGAGGTGAGCAGTTCTTC.